The 32 T cell receptor beta chains given below trace back to one sample, sequenced in a study of low-dose radiotherapy and immunotherapy resistance in tumors (dated by TCRdb to between 2021 and 2024). First-strand cDNA was synthesized using Superscript III and a set of TRAV- and TRBV-specific primers, so that both TCRalpha and TCRbeta chains were covered. An approximately 19-cycle PCR with Phusion amplified the TCRs, pairing a constant-region primer with the adapter that was attached to the V primers. In TCRdb, the public reads were trimmed at Q25 with fastp and aligned with MiXCR, with productive beta chains retained. Entries that share a CDR3 protein sequence are merged under the most common genes and DNA. This sample gives about 10,000 distinct CDR3 sequences in total; 35% to 50% of them show up just once. Approximately 6.2% of the sample comes from the top ten. The receptors originated from a human donor with advanced metastatic prostate, ovarian, gallbladder or colorectal cancer (not recorded which). This table probably holds off-target reads from a library built for another chain.

In this sample, this clonotype is medium-sized. The gene calls are TRBV11-2 and TRBJ2-1, with 7 bases lining up with TRBD2. The V and J ends lost 1 base and 2 bases, in that order; junction bases with no gene match: 2. CDR3 size: 15 residues. Looked up from germline, CDR1 is SGHAT and CDR2 is FQNNGV. Written as DNA, the CDR3 is TGTGCCAGCAGCTTAGGCCTAGCGGCCTACAATGAGCAGTTCTTC. The encoded protein is CASSLGLAAYNEQFF.

This rearrangement joins TRBV20-1 to TRBJ2-1; 9 nucleotides agree with TRBD2. This CDR3 region has 16 residues. The germline V gene has CDR1 DFQATT and CDR2 SNEGSKA (reference sequence). The V gene end was trimmed by 3 bases and the J gene end by 2 bases; junction bases not matched to a gene: 8. Here the CDR3 reads CSASPEGTSTYNEQFF. CDR3 coding DNA: TGCAGTGCTAGTCCCGAGGGGACTAGCACCTACAATGAGCAGTTCTTC.

This clonotype appeared once. The V gene is TRBV3-1, the J gene TRBJ1-1; no clear D. V lost 0 bases and J 4 bases, leaving 9 bases between the germline ends. The CDR3 consists of 14 residues. Germline V gene lookup returns CDR1 LGHDT and CDR2 YNNKEL (reference sequence). In DNA, the CDR3 is TGTGCCAGCAGCCAAGATCTGGTCCTCACTGAAGCTTTCTTT. Translated: CASSQDLVLTEAFF.

This chain uses TRBV7-7 with TRBJ2-1; TRBD1 matches at 11 bases. This CDR3 region has 15 residues. Per germline, CDR1 SSHAT and CDR2 FNYEAQ (reference sequence). With 5 bases clipped from V and 5 bases from J, the junction kept 5 bases outside the gene matches. Here the CDR3 reads CASSPGTGGHNEQFF. As DNA, the CDR3 is TGTGCCAGCAGCCCCGGGACAGGGGGGCACAATGAGCAGTTCTTC.

The chain links TRBV15 to TRBJ1-2, with D tentatively TRBD1 (5 bases). The germline V and J ends were trimmed by 0 bases and 8 bases, with 10 bases remaining between them. The germline gives CDR1 LNHNV, CDR2 YYDKDF (reference sequence). This CDR3 is 13 amino acids long. The CDR3 sequence: CATSRDRAGGYTF. CDR3 nucleotides: TGTGCCACCAGCAGAGACAGGGCTGGGGGCTACACCTTC.

The chain recombines TRBV20-1 with TRBJ2-1, with 11 bases matching TRBD1. The germline V gene encodes CDR1 DFQATT and CDR2 SNEGSKA (reference sequence). This CDR3 region has 13 residues. The V segment lost 5 bases and the J segment 7 bases; nucleotides outside the gene matches: 4. Written as DNA, the CDR3 is TGCAGTGCTTGGGGGACAGGGGGGAATGAGCAGTTCTTC. This gives the protein CSAWGTGGNEQFF.

The chain is built from TRBV20-1 and TRBJ2-7; D gene uncertain. Germline V gene lookup returns CDR1 DFQATT and CDR2 SNEGSKA (reference sequence). The CDR3 length is 13 residues. With 1 base removed from V and 3 bases from J, the gap between germline ends came to 10 bases. The CDR3 is CSARVSENYEQYF. Here the CDR3 DNA reads TGCAGTGCTAGAGTGTCAGAAAACTACGAGCAGTACTTC.

V usage is TRBV7-6 and J usage is TRBJ1-5; no clear D. CDR1 is SGHVS and CDR2 is FNYEAQ in the germline V gene. With 9 bases removed from V and 5 bases from J, the gap between germline ends came to 11 bases. CDR3 length equals 12 residues. CDR3 nucleotide sequence: TGTGCCAGTGGCCGGGATGATCAGCCCCAGCATTTT. It specifies CASGRDDQPQHF.

This clonotype was seen more than once but under ten times. The chain joins TRBV28 to TRBJ1-5, with a weak D call TRBD1 (6 bases). V was shortened by 8 bases and J by 3 bases, with 11 bases between the two germline ends. The CDR3 has 13 amino acids. Looked up from germline, CDR1 is MDHEN and CDR2 is SYDVKM. The CDR3 DNA reads TGTGCCAGCCGGGGGCGCCTCAATCAGCCCCAGCATTTT. Amino acids: CASRGRLNQPQHF.

This chain connects TRBV7-3 to TRBJ2-2, with D possibly called TRBD1 or TRBD2 (5 bases each). The CDR3 runs 12 residues. From germline, CDR1 is SGHTA and CDR2 FQGTGA. Trimming stripped 7 bases from V and 6 bases from J, with 9 bases between. This CDR3 is CASNRGPGELFF. The CDR3 DNA follows: TGTGCCAGCAATCGGGGCCCCGGGGAGCTGTTTTTT.

The chain has TRBV13 and TRBJ2-1, with 8 bases matching TRBD2. CDR1 is PRHDT, CDR2 FYEKMQ, per germline (reference sequence). The CDR3 length is 14 residues. Trimming took 6 bases from V and 5 from J; bases not matched to a gene: 6. CDR3 bases: TGTGCCAGCAGTGAAACTAGCGGCAACAATGAGCAGTTCTTC. Residues: CASSETSGNNEQFF.

This clonotype is medium-sized in the sample. The V call is TRBV5-1, the J call TRBJ1-4, with 9 bases lining up with TRBD1. CDR1 and CDR2 from the germline V gene are SGHRS and YFSETQ. V lost 3 bases to trimming and J lost 6 bases; unmatched junction nucleotides: 18. The CDR3 sequence is 19 residues long. CDR3 region: CASSYSSSIPGTGHEKLFF. CDR3 in DNA: TGCGCCAGCAGCTACTCCAGCAGTATACCCGGGACAGGGCATGAAAAACTGTTTTTT.

This chain joins TRBV6-4 and TRBJ2-2, with 9 nucleotides matching TRBD2. Germline CDR1 and CDR2: MRHNA and SNTAGT. V gave up 3 bases and J gave up 2 bases; unmatched junction bases: 1. The CDR3 has 15 residues. As DNA, the CDR3 is TGTGCCAGCAGTGAACTAGCGGGCAACACCGGGGAGCTGTTTTTT. It yields the protein CASSELAGNTGELFF.

CDR3 in amino acids: CSARSIQGEPNSPLHF. CDR3 nucleotides: TGCAGTGCTAGATCCATACAGGGAGAACCTAATTCACCCCTCCACTTT. V gene TRBV20-1 combines with J gene TRBJ1-6; a weak D match, TRBD1 (6 bases). Germline CDR1 reads DFQATT; CDR2 reads SNEGSKA (reference sequence). This CDR3 spans 16 amino acids. V lost 2 bases to trimming and J lost 6 bases, with 17 bases between them.

CDR3 in amino acids: CASSLRASFSPNEQFF. Here the CDR3 DNA reads TGCGCCAGCAGCTTGAGGGCCAGCTTCTCACCCAATGAGCAGTTCTTC. This chain joins TRBV5-1 and TRBJ2-1, with D unclear. The CDR3 sequence is 16 residues long. The ends were cut back, 1 base at V and 6 bases at J, with 17 bases in the middle. Germline V gives CDR1 SGHRS, CDR2 YFSETQ.

This clonotype has more than one count but fewer than ten. The CDR3 region is CASSLTSGSYNEQFF. CDR3 bases: TGTGCCAGCAGTCTCACTAGCGGCTCCTACAATGAGCAGTTCTTC. This chain links TRBV6-2 or TRBV6-3 with TRBJ2-1; 8 nucleotides agree with TRBD2. V trimming: 5 bases; J trimming: 0 bases; junction bases outside the gene matches: 3. The CDR3 is 15 residues long. Germline loops: CDR1 MNHEY, CDR2 SVGEGT.

This clonotype was counted between two and nine times. The chain is built from TRBV20-1 and TRBJ1-2; D is perhaps TRBD1 (6 bases). Trimming took off 3 bases at V and 5 bases at J, with 19 bases between the two ends. CDR1 is DFQATT, CDR2 SNEGSKA, per germline (reference sequence). The CDR3 length is 15 residues. The DNA of the CDR3 is TGCAGTGCTAGGGACGCTACAGGGACGAGGTATGGCTACACCTTC. It codes for CSARDATGTRYGYTF.

The chain uses TRBV6-8 and TRBJ1-2, with 7 bases matching TRBD1. CDR3 length equals 14 residues. The ends lost 7 bases at V and 5 bases at J; junction bases unmatched: 10. Germline loops: CDR1 MNHGY, CDR2 SAAAGT. In DNA form, the CDR3 reads TGTGCCAGCACTGAGCATCAGGGGGGATATGGCTACACCTTC. Its protein is CASTEHQGGYGYTF.

The chain uses TRBV3-1 and TRBJ2-2; 8 bases line up with TRBD1. V shed 5 bases and J 7 bases; nucleotides not matched to a gene: 9. Germline CDR1 is LGHDT and CDR2 is YNNKEL (reference sequence). The CDR3 contains 15 residues. CDR3 in amino acids: CASSSTGGRIGELFF. The CDR3 region has the DNA TGTGCCAGCAGCTCTACAGGGGGTAGGATCGGGGAGCTGTTTTTT. The full variable domain, its missing parts supplied by reference TRBV3-1 and TRBJ2-2, is DTAVSQTPKYLVTQMGNDKSIKCEQNLGHDTMYWYKQDSKKFLKIMFSYNNKELIINETVPNRFSPKSPDKAHLNLHINSLELGDSAVYFCASSSTGGRIGELFFGEGSRLTVL.

V and J are TRBV7-9 and TRBJ2-1; 10 nucleotides agree with TRBD2. Germline V gene lookup returns CDR1 SEHNR and CDR2 FQNEAQ (reference sequence). The CDR3 runs 16 residues. The V segment lost 5 bases and the J segment 0 bases; nucleotides outside the gene matches: 4. CDR3 region: CASSGQREGSYNEQFF. The CDR3 DNA sequence: TGTGCCAGCAGCGGCCAGCGGGAGGGCTCCTACAATGAGCAGTTCTTC.

This clonotype occurred once. The chain couples TRBV5-4 to TRBJ2-5; D perhaps matches TRBD2 (5 bases). CDR1 is SGHNT, CDR2 YYREEE, per germline (reference sequence). Trimming removed 5 bases from V and 3 bases from J, with 8 bases in between. The CDR3 has 12 residues. This CDR3 reads CASSQLEETQYF. Written as DNA, the CDR3 is TGTGCCAGCAGTCAACTAGAAGAGACCCAGTACTTC.

The chain carries TRBV6-2 or TRBV6-3 and TRBJ2-3, with 10 bases matching TRBD1. Germline V CDR1 and CDR2: MNHEY, SVGEGT. The junction had 9 bases not matched to a gene; V was cut back by 5 bases and J by 4 bases. The CDR3 has 16 residues. CDR3 in DNA: TGTGCCAGCAGTGGGACAGGGGCCTTCTTGCCAGATACGCAGTATTTT. Translated: CASSGTGAFLPDTQYF.

This clonotype has just one count. V usage is TRBV4-2 and J usage is TRBJ2-7, with 9 bases fitting TRBD2. CDR3 length: 16 residues. Germline CDR1 LGHNA, CDR2 YNFKEQ. The V segment lost 5 bases and the J segment 0 bases; nucleotides outside the gene matches: 8. The CDR3 region has the DNA TGTGCCAGCAGCACCCGACTAGCGGAAAACTCCTACGAGCAGTACTTC. Its translation: CASSTRLAENSYEQYF.

V gene TRBV2 combines with J gene TRBJ1-2; D is ambiguous. CDR3 length equals 13 residues. Germline V gene data show CDR1 as SNHLY and CDR2 as FYNNEI. Trimming cost V 7 bases and J 7 bases, with 16 bases left between them. The DNA for the CDR3 is TGTGCCAGCACCCTCAGCCAGGAACCTGGCTACACCTTC. This codes for CASTLSQEPGYTF.

This clonotype has just a few counts. The chain is built from TRBV11-2 and TRBJ2-5, with 9 positions matching TRBD1. Germline lookup yields CDR1 SGHAT and CDR2 FQNNGV. V lost 1 base and J lost 4; bases outside the gene matches: 4. The length of the CDR3 is 15 residues. CDR3 in DNA: TGTGCCAGCAGCTTAGGACAGGGGGTCGGAGAGACCCAGTACTTC. Protein: CASSLGQGVGETQYF.

This chain links TRBV18 with TRBJ2-3; no definite D call. CDR1 and CDR2 from the germline V gene are KGHSH and LQKENI. V was trimmed by 3 bases and J by 0 bases, leaving 7 bases between them. The CDR3 runs to 14 residues. CDR3 loop: CASSPLQSTDTQYF. CDR3 coding DNA: TGTGCCAGCTCACCTTTACAGAGCACAGATACGCAGTATTTT.

The chain links TRBV5-6 to TRBJ1-6; D remains unclear. V was trimmed by 0 bases and J by 10 bases, leaving 14 bases between them. The length of the CDR3 is 15 residues. Germline assignment: CDR1 SGHDT and CDR2 YYEEEE. The CDR3 sequence: CASSLVNQRNSPLHF. The CDR3 nucleotides are TGTGCCAGCAGCTTGGTAAATCAAAGGAACTCACCCCTCCACTTT.

This clonotype was observed a handful of times. The gene calls are TRBV2 and TRBJ2-6, with unresolved D. The V and J ends lost 4 bases and 4 bases respectively, with 17 bases between them. The CDR3 totals 17 residues. Germline V gene data show CDR1 as SNHLY and CDR2 as FYNNEI. CDR3 in amino acids: CASSVSSRSLGANVLTF. DNA of the CDR3: TGTGCCAGCAGTGTAAGCTCGAGGTCTCTGGGGGCCAACGTCCTGACTTTC.

The chain uses TRBV6-1 and TRBJ2-1; TRBD2 matches 9 bases. Germline V gene data show CDR1 as MNHNS and CDR2 as SASEGT. The V and J ends lost 6 bases and 10 bases, in that order; junction bases with no gene match: 16. The CDR3 runs to 16 residues. CDR3 loop: CASRGGGAVTSREQFF. CDR3 sequence (DNA): TGTGCCAGCAGGGGCGGGGGGGCGGTTACAAGTCGAGAGCAGTTCTTC.

There are a few counts of this clonotype. The chain uses TRBV4-1 and TRBJ2-5, with 8 bases identical to TRBD2. The CDR3 is 16 amino acids. Germline values: CDR1 MGHRA, CDR2 YSYEKL. The V and J ends lost 0 bases and 5 bases, in that order; junction bases with no gene match: 8. The CDR3 reads CASSQDPAGVGETQYF. The CDR3 DNA sequence: TGCGCCAGCAGCCAAGACCCAGCGGGAGTGGGGGAGACCCAGTACTTC.

This clonotype turned up a few times. J is TRBJ2-5 and V is TRBV28; D is unclear. Germline CDR1 reads MDHEN; CDR2 reads SYDVKM. V was shortened by 4 bases and J by 2 bases, with 17 bases between the two germline ends. This CDR3 has 16 residues. CDR3 protein: CASSYATDGLQETQYF. CDR3 in DNA: TGTGCCAGCAGTTATGCGACGGACGGTTTACAAGAGACCCAGTACTTC.

This sequence joins TRBV20-1 and TRBJ1-2, with D perhaps TRBD1 (6 bases). The CDR3 length is 14 residues. The ends were cut back, 3 bases at V and 1 base at J, with 12 bases in the middle. Germline lookup yields CDR1 DFQATT and CDR2 SNEGSKA (reference sequence). For the CDR3, the DNA is TGCAGTGCTAGGTCGGCAGGGGTTAACTATGGCTACACCTTC. This codes for CSARSAGVNYGYTF.